The 27 T cell receptor beta chains below come from one sample, sequenced in a study of human T cells and chemical hapten exposure. This sample's time point: healthy volunteer bleed at 2 weeks. Someone pulled total RNA out of unfractionated whole blood. A single record per CDR3 protein comes from TCRdb applying MiXCR to the RACE reads. The repertoire holds roughly 130,000 distinct CDR3 sequences, with 8.5% to 9.5% as singletons. Specimen: whole blood. The source is a male donor in good health. Some clones in this sample may be carry-over from other donors' samples.

Ten or more counts support this clonotype. The chain uses TRBV12-3 or TRBV12-4 and TRBJ2-4; maybe TRBD1 (6 bases). V lost 5 bases, J lost 15 bases, and 17 bases lay in between. There are 12 residues in the CDR3. CDR3 sequence reads: CASSIQGTGPYF. The CDR3 region has the DNA TGTGCCAGCAGTATCCAGGGGACCGGTCCGTACTTC.

This clonotype has just a few counts. V and J are TRBV7-2 and TRBJ2-6, with 12 nucleotides matching TRBD2. The CDR3 runs to 20 residues. Germline CDR1 reads SGHTA; CDR2 reads FQGNSA. J lost 0 bases, V lost 1 base, and 7 bases had no gene match. CDR3 residues: CASSLGGLAGTNSGANVLTF. In nucleotides, the CDR3 is TGTGCCAGCAGCTTAGGAGGACTAGCGGGGACCAACTCTGGGGCCAACGTCCTGACTTTC.

This clonotype was seen many times. This chain uses TRBV19 with TRBJ2-7, with 10 bases aligning to TRBD1. The CDR3 has 15 amino acids. The germline gives CDR1 LNHDA, CDR2 SQIVND (reference sequence). The V segment lost 5 bases and the J segment 3 bases; nucleotides outside the gene matches: 7. The CDR3 is CASSEGTGDHYEQYF. In DNA form, the CDR3 reads TGTGCCAGTAGTGAGGGGACAGGGGATCACTACGAGCAGTACTTC.

This clonotype has just a few counts. In nucleotides, the CDR3 is TGCGCCAGCAGCTTGGGGGACTCGTACTACAATGAGCAGTTCTTC. Translating it yields CASSLGDSYYNEQFF. The genes are TRBV5-1 and TRBJ2-1, with D tentatively TRBD2 (6 bases). There are 15 residues in the CDR3. Trimming removed 0 bases at V and 3 bases at J, with 10 bases between. CDR1 and CDR2 from the germline V gene are SGHRS and YFSETQ.

This clonotype occurred a few times. The chain employs TRBV4-3 and TRBJ1-4; 7 nucleotides match TRBD1. Germline assignment: CDR1 LGHNA and CDR2 YSLEER. The CDR3 extends over 15 amino acids. Germline trimming cut 2 bases from V and 7 bases from J; bases unmatched to any gene: 7. The DNA of the CDR3 is TGCGCCAGCAGCCAAAATAAGGCAGGGGGTGAAAAACTGTTTTTT. Translation gives CASSQNKAGGEKLFF.

In this sample, this clonotype turned up many times. The genes are TRBV4-3 and TRBJ1-2; TRBD1 matches 8 bases. This CDR3 comprises 15 residues. J was trimmed by 4 bases and V by 0 bases; bases with no gene match: 4. Germline lookup yields CDR1 LGHNA and CDR2 YSLEER. Here the CDR3 DNA reads TGCGCCAGCAGCCAAGATCAGGGGGCTCTCTATGGCTACACCTTC. The encoded protein is CASSQDQGALYGYTF.

The rearrangement uses TRBV6-5 and TRBJ1-2; a possible D gene is TRBD1 (6 bases). With 4 bases removed from V and 3 bases from J, the gap between germline ends came to 12 bases. The CDR3 length is 14 residues. Germline V gives CDR1 MNHEY, CDR2 SVGAGI. CDR3 sequence reads: CASSFARGDYGYTF. The CDR3 region has the DNA TGTGCCAGCAGTTTCGCCAGGGGAGACTATGGCTACACCTTC.

A remark on this clonotype: This may be a read error: a much more frequent sequence differs by one nucleotide. V and J are TRBV6-4 and TRBJ2-2, with a weak D call TRBD2 (6 bases). The CDR3 is 15 residues long. V was shortened by 4 bases and J by 5 bases, with 14 bases between the two germline ends. Germline V lookup: CDR1 MRHNA, CDR2 SNTAGT. The CDR3, as DNA: TGTGCCAGCAGTGCTCTAACGGGAGAAACCGGGGAGCTGTTTTTT. Translating it yields CASSALTGETGELFF.

This clonotype turned up a few times. The V gene is TRBV6-4, the J gene TRBJ1-2; no clear D. CDR1 and CDR2 (germline): MRHNA, SNTAGT. The CDR3 spans 11 residues. The ends were cut back, 3 bases at V and 8 bases at J, with 7 bases in the middle. CDR3 in amino acids: CASSEGHGYTF. The CDR3 bases are TGTGCCAGCAGTGAAGGGCACGGCTACACCTTC.

At least ten counts were recorded for this clonotype. The V and J genes are TRBV29-1 and TRBJ2-7, with D possibly called TRBD1 or TRBD2 (6 bases each). This CDR3 contains 12 residues. In germline, CDR1 is SQVTM, CDR2 ANQGSEA. Trimming shortened V by 3 bases and J by 4 bases, and 10 bases separated the two germline ends. In DNA, the CDR3 is TGCAGCGTTGACAGGGGAGGATACGAGCAGTACTTC. Its protein product is CSVDRGGYEQYF.

This clonotype has a handful of counts. The rearrangement uses TRBV6-5 and TRBJ2-5; 7 nucleotides match TRBD2. Trimming at V came to 8 bases and at J to 2 bases, leaving 11 bases not matched to a gene. CDR1 and CDR2 from the germline V gene are MNHEY and SVGAGI. The CDR3 spans 15 residues. The CDR3 DNA is TGTGCCAGCTCCTTCGGGTCGGGGGGACAAGAGACCCAGTACTTC. Translation: CASSFGSGGQETQYF.

This clonotype was seen repeatedly, ten times or more. The rearrangement joins TRBV25-1 to TRBJ2-1, with a weak D call TRBD2 (5 bases). Per germline, CDR1 MGHDK and CDR2 SYGVNS. V gave up 4 bases and J gave up 4 bases, with 8 bases separating them. CDR3 length: 13 residues. CDR3 sequence: CASSGRVYNEQFF. The CDR3 DNA reads TGTGCCAGCAGTGGGCGGGTTTACAATGAGCAGTTCTTC.

The chain joins TRBV7-8 to TRBJ2-2; the D is unclear. CDR1 and CDR2 from the germline V gene are SGHVS and FQNEAQ. CDR3 length: 14 residues. V lost 5 bases to trimming and J lost 4 bases, with 11 bases between them. CDR3 coding DNA: TGTGCCAGCAGCCCTCGTTGGGGCACCGGGGAGCTGTTTTTT. Translated: CASSPRWGTGELFF. The full variable domain, with the rest looked up from reference TRBV7-8 and TRBJ2-2, is GAGVSQSPRYKVAKRGQDVALRCDPISGHVSLFWYQQALGQGPEFLTYFQNEAQLDKSGLPSDRFFAERPEGSVSTLKIQRTQQEDSAVYLCASSPRWGTGELFFGEGSRLTVL.

This clonotype was seen only a few times. The chain carries TRBV7-9 and TRBJ2-3; TRBD2 might be the D (5 bases). The germline CDR1 and CDR2 sequences are SEHNR and FQNEAQ (reference sequence). The CDR3 sequence is 17 residues long. Trimming removed 5 bases from V and 2 bases from J, with 20 bases in between. Written as DNA, the CDR3 is TGTGCCAGCAGCCTTTGGCCTAGCCGGAAACTCACAGATACGCAGTATTTT. Its translation: CASSLWPSRKLTDTQYF.

The chain employs TRBV18 and TRBJ2-2, with 10 bases matching TRBD1. CDR1 and CDR2 from the germline V gene are KGHSH and LQKENI. After removal of 3 bases from V and 2 bases from J, the junction contained 6 bases not matched to a gene. The CDR3 is made up of 17 amino acids. The CDR3 nucleotides are TGTGCCAGCTCACCGCAGACAGGGGGCCTAAACACCGGGGAGCTGTTTTTT. Its protein is CASSPQTGGLNTGELFF. Supplemented by reference TRBV18 and TRBJ2-2, the full variable domain reads NAGVMQNPRHLVRRRGQEARLRCSPMKGHSHVYWYRQLPEEGLKFMVYLQKENIIDESGMPKERFSAEFPKEGPSILRIQQVVRGDSAAYFCASSPQTGGLNTGELFFGEGSRLTVL.

The V gene is TRBV5-1, the J gene TRBJ2-7, with D perhaps matching TRBD2 (6 bases). Trimming stripped 4 bases from V and 5 bases from J, with 16 bases between. Germline lookup yields CDR1 SGHRS and CDR2 YFSETQ. The CDR3 has 14 residues. DNA for the CDR3: TGCGCCAGCAGCACCGCGGGGCGCGGAGACGAGCAGTACTTC. Encoded protein: CASSTAGRGDEQYF. Combining the CDR3 with reference TRBV5-1 and TRBJ2-7 gives the whole variable domain KAGVTQTPRYLIKTRGQQVTLSCSPISGHRSVSWYQQTPGQGLQFLFEYFSETQRNKGNFPGRFSGRQFSNSRSEMNVSTLELGDSALYLCASSTAGRGDEQYFGPGTRLTVT.

This clonotype was observed at least ten times. The chain links TRBV7-6 to TRBJ2-7, with D hard to call. Germline V gene lookup returns CDR1 SGHVS and CDR2 FNYEAQ. The CDR3 is 15 amino acids. V was trimmed by 0 bases and J by 2 bases, leaving 11 bases between them. The DNA of the CDR3 is TGTGCCAGCAGCTTAGCAGCTTCCCACCCCTACGAGCAGTACTTC. Amino acid sequence: CASSLAASHPYEQYF.

This clonotype was counted between two and nine times. The CDR3: CASRSPRVDYGYTF. The CDR3 DNA sequence: TGTGCCAGCAGGTCCCCCAGGGTTGACTATGGCTACACCTTC. This rearrangement joins TRBV2 to TRBJ1-2; D is possibly TRBD1 (5 bases). V dropped 6 bases and J dropped 3 bases, with 14 bases sitting between them. Germline V gives CDR1 SNHLY, CDR2 FYNNEI. The CDR3 is 14 amino acids. Together with reference TRBV2 and TRBJ1-2, the CDR3 gives the full variable domain: EPEVTQTPSHQVTQMGQEVILRCVPISNHLYFYWYRQILGQKVEFLVSFYNNEISEKSEIFDDQFSVERPDGSNFTLKIRSTKLEDSAMYFCASRSPRVDYGYTFGSGTRLTVV.

This chain links TRBV5-1 with TRBJ2-7; 7 nucleotides line up with TRBD2. The V and J ends lost 2 bases and 3 bases, in that order; junction bases with no gene match: 5. Germline lookup yields CDR1 SGHRS and CDR2 YFSETQ. This CDR3 has 14 residues. This chain's CDR3 is CASSFGLADYEQYF. Written as DNA, the CDR3 is TGCGCCAGCAGCTTTGGCCTAGCGGACTACGAGCAGTACTTC.

This rearrangement joins TRBV6-2 or TRBV6-3 to TRBJ2-7; no clear D. The germline V gene encodes CDR1 MNHEY and CDR2 SVGEGT. Trimming took 0 bases from V and 5 from J, leaving 17 bases between them. The CDR3 extends over 16 amino acids. CDR3 sequence: CASSYSKADRANEQYF. In DNA form, the CDR3 reads TGTGCCAGCAGTTACTCGAAGGCAGATCGCGCTAACGAGCAGTACTTC.

This clonotype has a handful of counts. CDR3 in DNA: TGTGCCAGCAGTTACGAGGGGGCTGAGACCCAGTACTTC. This encodes CASSYEGAETQYF. The rearrangement links TRBV6-6 to TRBJ2-5; TRBD1 matches at 7 bases. CDR1 is MNHNY, CDR2 SVGAGI, per germline (reference sequence). V shed 2 bases and J 5 bases; nucleotides not matched to a gene: 2. The CDR3 is 13 amino acids.

The V call is TRBV5-4, the J call TRBJ2-1; 8 positions match TRBD1. Trimming at V came to 2 bases and at J to 9 bases, leaving 13 bases not matched to a gene. This CDR3 contains 16 residues. From germline, CDR1 is SGHNT and CDR2 YYREEE (reference sequence). DNA of the CDR3: TGTGCCAGCAGCTTTCCCCCTGGACAGGGAGAGACTGAGCAGTTCTTC. As protein: CASSFPPGQGETEQFF.

There are many counts of this clonotype. This chain connects TRBV27 to TRBJ2-2; 10 nucleotides match TRBD2. The CDR3 length is 18 residues. J gave up 0 bases and V 3 bases, and 7 bases lay outside the gene matches. From germline, CDR1 is MNHEY and CDR2 SMNVEV (reference sequence). Here the CDR3 DNA reads TGTGCCAGCAGTTTTTTGAAGCGGGAGGGCCCGAACACCGGGGAGCTGTTTTTT. It encodes CASSFLKREGPNTGELFF.

This clonotype came up a few times. J is TRBJ2-3 and V is TRBV7-2; D is unresolved. Trimming pared 1 base from V and 2 bases from J, leaving 7 bases between. The germline V gene encodes CDR1 SGHTA and CDR2 FQGNSA. This CDR3 is built from 14 residues. CDR3 amino acids: CASSLDGSTDTQYF. The CDR3 DNA follows: TGTGCCAGCAGCTTAGACGGGTCCACAGATACGCAGTATTTT.

The genes are TRBV6-5 and TRBJ1-1; D is unresolved. There are 14 residues in the CDR3. Looked up from germline, CDR1 is MNHEY and CDR2 is SVGAGI. Trimming took off 7 bases at V and 5 bases at J, with 17 bases between the two ends. The CDR3, as DNA: TGTGCCAGCACCGCTATGATTGGTTCGACTGAAGCTTTCTTT. This gives the protein CASTAMIGSTEAFF.

This clonotype occurred a few times. This chain connects TRBV10-3 to TRBJ2-7; 11 positions agree with TRBD1. Losses at the gene ends were 8 bases for V and 2 bases for J; bases not matched to a gene: 5. The V gene's germline CDR1 is ENHRY and CDR2 SYGVKD. The CDR3 covers 14 residues. The CDR3 region has the DNA TGTGCCATCGGTAGGACAGGGGGCACCTACGAGCAGTACTTC. Protein product: CAIGRTGGTYEQYF.

The sample holds many counts of this clonotype. The chain recombines TRBV5-6 with TRBJ1-3, with D hard to call. V dropped 2 bases and J dropped 2 bases, with 11 bases sitting between them. The CDR3 loop spans 15 amino acids. Per germline, CDR1 SGHDT and CDR2 YYEEEE. Here the CDR3 DNA reads TGTGCCAGCAGCTTATGGGGAGGAACTGGAAACACCATATATTTT. It translates to CASSLWGGTGNTIYF.